This T cell receptor (beta chain) stems from a study of blood T cell repertoires in COVID-19. Across fewer than 25 US areas, participants ranged in age from about 18 to 100 years. Participants reported their clinical history, and cohort assignment relied on those reports. Symptom resolution, clearance, or two negative PCRs marked the recovered donors of Cohort 3. Germline CDR1 is LGHDT and CDR2 is YNNKEL (reference sequence). The CDR3 consists of 15 residues. J lost 8 bases, V lost 3 bases, and 9 bases had no gene match. As processed by the authors: Researchers report that nucleated cell counts were estimated from reference gene primer amplification. This table comes from immunoSEQ multiplex PCR, and its TCRdb copy is limited to in-frame clones, with some not included. The D gene and trimming were derived from the DNA, and the V and J assignments and clone size from that table. The table has 490,000 or so clones, roughly nine tenths seen once.

The chain couples TRBV3-1 (or the pseudogene TRBV3-2) to TRBJ1-4; TRBD1 aligns across 7 bases. This receptor was taken from a woman aged 60-75 years who had recovered from COVID-19. The material sequenced was PBMCs or T cells enriched from blood (not recorded which). The CDR3 reads CASSHKGGNEEKLFF. CDR3 bases: TGTGCCAGCAGCCACAAAGGGGGCAATGAGGAAAAACTGTTTTTT.